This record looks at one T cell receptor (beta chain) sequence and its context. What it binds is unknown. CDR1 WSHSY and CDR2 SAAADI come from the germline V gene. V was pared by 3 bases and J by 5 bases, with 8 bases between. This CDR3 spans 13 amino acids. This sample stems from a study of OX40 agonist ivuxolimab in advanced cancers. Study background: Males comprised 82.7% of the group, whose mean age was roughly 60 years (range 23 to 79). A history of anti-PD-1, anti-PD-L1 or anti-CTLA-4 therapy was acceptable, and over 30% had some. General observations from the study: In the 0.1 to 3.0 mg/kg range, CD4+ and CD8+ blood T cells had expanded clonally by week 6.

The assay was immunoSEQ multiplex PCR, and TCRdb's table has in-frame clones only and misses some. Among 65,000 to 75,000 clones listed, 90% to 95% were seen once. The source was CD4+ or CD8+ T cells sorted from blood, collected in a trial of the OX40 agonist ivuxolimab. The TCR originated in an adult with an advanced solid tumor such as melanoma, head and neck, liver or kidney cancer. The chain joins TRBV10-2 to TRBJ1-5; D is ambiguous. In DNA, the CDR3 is TGCGCCAGCAGTGATGGCAGCTATCAGCCCCAGCATTTT. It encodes CASSDGSYQPQHF.